This entry is about one TCR beta chain. The sample comes from a study of blood T cell repertoires in COVID-19. The wider study: The United States, Italy and Spain were the sources of the acute and convalescent COVID-19 samples.

CDR3 length: 12 amino acids. The germline gives CDR1 SGHTA, CDR2 FQGNSA. The trim removed 4 bases at V and 14 bases at J, leaving 2 bases unmatched. The assay was immunoSEQ multiplex PCR, and TCRdb's table has in-frame clones only and misses some. The data hold a few hundred thousand clones, with around 90% observed a single time. This TCR was sampled from a woman in her sixties with COVID-19, enrolled during active disease. V gene TRBV7-2 combines with J gene TRBJ1-6; 10 positions match TRBD1. The sequencing sample was made of peripheral blood. The CDR3 region has the DNA TGTGCCAGCAGCTCTGGACAGGGGGCCCTCCACTTT. Amino acid sequence: CASSSGQGALHF.